The present T cell receptor beta chain was sequenced within a study of blood T cell repertoires in COVID-19 (dated by TCRdb to the early 2020s). Concerning the study at large: The collaborator samples originated in the United States, Italy and Spain and spanned the acute and convalescent phases of COVID-19. The prospective study material was composed of cDNA or gDNA derived from T cells, B-cell-depleted T cells, or PBMCs. The repertoires were made available in a free public database intended to serve as a resource for research on the immune response to SARS-CoV-2. The dataset comprised deeply sampled blood TCRbeta repertoires from subjects exposed to, actively infected with, or recovered from COVID-19. Samples were obtained from the ongoing ImmuneRACE study (first 160 participants) and from 1,254 subjects provided by 6 global collaborators. Where available, HLA class I and class II types were taken from metadata supplied by the sample provider and were not determined by assay-based typing. Sample metadata almost always included a de-identified subject ID, COVID-19 status, age in years and sex.

The immunoSEQ Assay, a bias-controlled multiplex PCR, was used to amplify TCRbeta CDR3 regions from genomic DNA. As for the original processing: Nucleated cell counts per sample were estimated from amplification of reference gene primers within the assay. To quantify the absolute abundance of each unique TCRbeta CDR3 rearrangement, sequence reads were collapsed and filtered. Productive Simpson clonality was computed per sample as the square root of Simpson's diversity index over productive rearrangements. Sourced from immuneACCESS, this table was stored by TCRdb with only in-frame sequences that have V and J called. A share of the clones is absent; for the studies checked, an unresolved V gene accounts for under half, and the remainder has no known explanation. V, J and clone size reflect that table, while D and trimming were determined from the DNA. The sample table holds approximately 380,000 clones, of which 88% were seen once. The ten largest clones represent roughly 1.2% of the sample.

The CDR3 has 14 amino acids, counting the end cysteine and phenylalanine. This entry keeps only the CDR3 DNA: 42 bases, framed from base 1. The germline V gene encodes CDR1 SGHAT and CDR2 FQNNGV. V is reduced by 5 bases and J by 3 bases, leaving a spacing of 13 bases between them. Results the study describes overall, beyond this receptor: The quantity of clinical and demographic metadata differed by source and by participant and was supplied without curation.

Participants in the prospective study were enrolled through a virtual design, were aged about 18 to 100 years, and lived in 24 United States geographic areas. Cohort assignment in the prospective study relied on participant-reported clinical history from a screening survey and a study questionnaire. Recovered participants in ImmuneRACE Cohort 3 were defined as having two consecutive negative NP/OP PCR tests, clearance from a healthcare professional, or resolution of symptoms. In the prospective study, whole blood, serum and a nasopharyngeal or oropharyngeal swab were collected from each participant by mobile phlebotomists. Participants in the prospective study had the option to provide additional blood draws and questionnaires over a 2-month period. Before DNA extraction, blood samples from the prospective study were shipped at room temperature or frozen. In the case of this clone: Its target antigen remains unknown. Base quality data are lacking; no much larger clone is found one base away.

This clonotype was obtained from a woman aged 18-29 years who had recovered from COVID-19. The V and J genes are TRBV11-2 and TRBJ1-1; the D gene is perhaps TRBD1, on 6 matching bases. Sequencing was performed on PBMCs or T cells enriched from blood (not recorded which). At the DNA level, the sequence is TGTGCCAGCAGCCTTTATGGGGGCTACACTGAAGCTTTCTTT. Translation gives CASSLYGGYTEAFF. Reference TRBV11-2 and TRBJ1-1 genes cover what lies past the CDR3, so the full variable domain is EAGVAQSPRYKIIEKRQSVAFWCNPISGHATLYWYQQILGQGPKLLIQFQNNGVVDDSQLPKDRFSAERLKGVDSTLKIQPAKLEDSAVYLCASSLYGGYTEAFFGQGTRLTVV.